Listed here are 16 T cell receptor beta chains from one sample, sequenced in a study of regulatory T cells in long-lasting Graves disease. Sample time point: newly diagnosed GD, antithyroid drugs for less than 3 months. Following extraction of RNA from PBMCs, that RNA was used to make the TCR library. Sequencing libraries for TCR beta were prepared with iRepertoire HTBI primers and Arm-PCR of CDR3 regions. In TCRdb, the multiplex PCR reads were re-called with MiXCR into one record per CDR3 protein. The profile shows 350,000 to 500,000 distinct CDR3 sequences, 12% to 15% of them singletons. The data were also submitted as part of a second study, on T cells in Graves' hyperthyroidism and ophthalmopathy.

The sequencing used peripheral blood mononuclear cells (PBMCs), collected at new diagnosis, from a patient treated with antithyroid drugs. The receptors here all came from a woman aged 45-59 years with Graves disease.

The table lists this clonotype with a few counts. This sequence joins TRBV5-5 and TRBJ1-5; D ambiguous. V lost 0 bases to trimming and J lost 3 bases, with 7 bases between them. Germline assignment: CDR1 SGHKS and CDR2 YYEKEE (reference sequence). This CDR3 region has 14 residues. CDR3 nucleotide sequence: TGTGCCAGCAGCTTGGGACTCACCAATCAGCCCCAGCATTTT. It yields the protein CASSLGLTNQPQHF.

This clonotype occurred many times. The CDR3 spells CASSNIRGDTGELFF. The CDR3 DNA sequence: TGTGCCAGCAGCAACATCCGGGGGGACACCGGGGAGCTGTTTTTT. V and J are TRBV6-1 and TRBJ2-2, with 7 positions matching TRBD2. Germline values: CDR1 MNHNS, CDR2 SASEGT. The CDR3 is made up of 15 amino acids. V gave up 6 bases and J gave up 3 bases; unmatched junction bases: 7.

This clonotype was seen at least ten times. The CDR3 DNA follows: TGTGCCAGCAGTTTGACAGGGGTTACAACTGAAGCTTTCTTT. Its translation is CASSLTGVTTEAFF. The chain employs TRBV12-3 or TRBV12-4 and TRBJ1-1, with 8 bases fitting TRBD1. Trimming cost V 3 bases and J 5 bases; bases outside gene matches: 5. This CDR3 region has 14 residues.

There are many counts of this clonotype. V and J are TRBV18 and TRBJ2-3; a weak D match, TRBD2 (6 bases). V dropped 2 bases and J dropped 4 bases, with 10 bases sitting between them. This CDR3 is 14 amino acids long. CDR1 and CDR2 from the germline V gene are KGHSH and LQKENI. CDR3 region: CASSPGLTPDTQYF. In DNA form, the CDR3 reads TGTGCCAGCTCACCAGGACTAACTCCAGATACGCAGTATTTT.

This clonotype has at least ten counts. The genes are TRBV7-8 and TRBJ1-5; D gene unclear. Germline CDR1 is SGHVS and CDR2 is FQNEAQ. The V end was cut by 0 bases, the J end by 6 bases, with 9 bases between. The CDR3 consists of 14 residues. The CDR3, as DNA: TGTGCCAGCAGCTTAGCGGCCGTGCGTCAGCCCCAGCATTTT. Residues: CASSLAAVRQPQHF.

This clonotype appeared a few times. The chain combines TRBV6-1 with TRBJ2-3; 9 bases agree with TRBD2. The CDR3 consists of 14 residues. J was trimmed by 5 bases and V by 8 bases; bases with no gene match: 8. Germline CDR1 and CDR2: MNHNS and SASEGT. The CDR3 spells CASSPTSGVDTQYF. The CDR3 DNA reads as TGTGCCAGCTCCCCGACTAGCGGTGTAGATACGCAGTATTTT.

The J gene is TRBJ1-5, the V gene TRBV7-2; perhaps TRBD1 as D (5 bases). The CDR3 consists of 18 residues. Trimming removed 5 bases at V and 0 bases at J, with 20 bases between. Germline assignment: CDR1 SGHTA and CDR2 FQGNSA. DNA of the CDR3: TGTGCCAGCAGCGCTAGCCCTAGGACACTTTATAGCAATCAGCCCCAGCATTTT. Residues: CASSASPRTLYSNQPQHF. Filled out from reference TRBV7-2 and TRBJ1-5, the complete variable domain reads GAGVSQSPSNKVTEKGKDVELRCDPISGHTALYWYRQSLGQGLEFLIYFQGNSAPDKSGLPSDRFSAERTGGSVSTLTIQRTQQEDSAVYLCASSASPRTLYSNQPQHFGDGTRLSIL.

This clonotype was seen many times. The rearrangement uses TRBV30 and TRBJ2-7; no clear D. CDR3 length equals 11 residues. V lost 2 bases and J lost 8, with 10 bases in between. Germline values: CDR1 GTSNPN, CDR2 SVGIG (reference sequence). The chain's CDR3 is CAWSLDRQQYF. CDR3 coding DNA: TGTGCCTGGAGTCTCGATCGGCAGCAGTACTTC.

This clonotype was counted between two and nine times. The chain employs TRBV7-9 and TRBJ2-5; no clear D gene. With 1 base removed from V and 5 bases from J, the gap between germline ends came to 17 bases. CDR3 length: 16 residues. Germline CDR1 and CDR2: SEHNR and FQNEAQ (reference sequence). The CDR3 spells CASSLGRFEQRETQYF. CDR3 DNA: TGTGCCAGCAGCTTAGGCCGTTTTGAGCAGAGGGAGACCCAGTACTTC.

A few counts support this clonotype. This chain uses TRBV12-3 or TRBV12-4 with TRBJ2-3; 8 bases match TRBD2. The CDR3 has 12 amino acids. V trimming: 6 bases; J trimming: 5 bases; junction bases outside the gene matches: 1. CDR3 bases: TGTGCCAGCAGCCGGGGGGGAGATACGCAGTATTTT. Amino acid sequence: CASSRGGDTQYF.

There are many counts of this clonotype. The gene calls are TRBV28 and TRBJ2-1; 13 bases agree with TRBD2. The CDR3 has 15 residues. Germline assignment: CDR1 MDHEN and CDR2 SYDVKM. V was clipped by 4 bases and J by 9 bases; unmatched bases: 6. The CDR3 coding sequence is TGTGCCAGCAGTTCTGGGACTAGCGGGATGCGTGAGCAGTTCTTC. It codes for CASSSGTSGMREQFF.

This clonotype was seen a few times. This sequence joins TRBV20-1 and TRBJ2-2; 12 bases fit TRBD2. CDR1 is DFQATT and CDR2 is SNEGSKA in the germline V gene (reference sequence). This CDR3 comprises 15 residues. The CDR3 region has the DNA TGCAGCGTCCTGACCGGGACTAGCGGGACCGGGGAGCTGTTTTTT. Residues: CSVLTGTSGTGELFF.

This clonotype occurred many times. The V gene is TRBV7-9, the J gene TRBJ2-1, with 14 bases identical to TRBD2. The CDR3 consists of 14 residues. The V and J ends lost 10 bases and 9 bases, in that order; junction bases with no gene match: 8. CDR1 is SEHNR, CDR2 FQNEAQ, per germline (reference sequence). In DNA, the CDR3 is TGTGCCACCGCCGGGACTAGCGGGAGCAGTGAGCAGTTCTTC. Translating it yields CATAGTSGSSEQFF.

Points on this clonotype: At one end, the junction sequence differs from germline, possibly due to a read error. This sequence joins TRBV5-8 and TRBJ2-2, with TRBD1 identical over 7 bases. This CDR3 contains 14 residues. Germline V gene sequence: CDR1 SGHTS, CDR2 YDEGEE. CDR3 region: CASPGTDVAGELCF. In nucleotides, the CDR3 is TGTGCCAGCCCCGGGACAGATGTTGCCGGGGAGCTGTGTTTT.

The genes are TRBV11-2 and TRBJ1-2; 10 positions agree with TRBD1. Trimming removed 4 bases from V and 0 bases from J; junction bases left unmatched: 2. This CDR3 spans 15 amino acids. Germline V gene data show CDR1 as SGHAT and CDR2 as FQNNGV. The CDR3 sequence: CASSSTGGPNYGYTF. DNA of the CDR3: TGTGCCAGCAGCTCGACAGGGGGCCCTAACTATGGCTACACCTTC.

In the case of this clonotype: The likely explanation is a read error, given a far larger clone one base away. V and J are TRBV3-1 and TRBJ2-7; 9 bases agree with TRBD1. The CDR3 spans 13 residues. Looked up from germline, CDR1 is LGHDT and CDR2 is YNNKEL (reference sequence). CDR3 residues: CAGSLGQGYEQYF. As DNA, the CDR3 is TGTGCCGGCAGCCTGGGACAGGGCTACGAGCAGTACTTC.